These 8 T cell receptor beta chains originate from one sample sequenced in a study of shared clonotypes between healthy human individuals. The protocol was immunoSEQ multiplex PCR, while the TCRdb copy is restricted to in-frame clones and leaves out a portion. The sample comprises millions of clones, around 96% of which are singletons, and 1% to 1.3% rests with the top ten. CD45RO-negative CD8 cells positively selected for CCR7 made up the naive population, which excluded terminally differentiated effector memory CD45RA+ cells. Sequencing was done on a sample of naive CD8+ T cells sorted from blood. The receptors were gathered from a man aged 18 to 35 in good health.

The chain employs TRBV28 and TRBJ1-4; TRBD1 might be the D (5 bases). The CDR3 totals 15 residues. V was shortened by 6 bases and J by 4 bases, with 15 bases between the two germline ends. Per the germline V gene, CDR1 is MDHEN and CDR2 is SYDVKM. CDR3 protein: CASRGLGGINEKLFF. DNA for the CDR3: TGTGCCAGCAGAGGCTTGGGGGGGATTAATGAAAAACTGTTTTTT.

The chain employs TRBV9 and TRBJ2-5; 8 bases agree with TRBD2. The CDR3 runs 16 residues. Germline V lookup: CDR1 SGDLS, CDR2 YYNGEE. V shed 3 bases and J 2 bases; nucleotides not matched to a gene: 9. DNA for the CDR3: TGTGCCAGCAGCGCGGGGGGGCTAGCGGAACAAGAGACCCAGTACTTC. Translating gives CASSAGGLAEQETQYF.

This chain links TRBV6-6 with TRBJ2-3; D not resolved. The ends were cut back, 9 bases at V and 3 bases at J, with 16 bases in the middle. This CDR3 has 14 residues. Germline loops: CDR1 MNHNY, CDR2 SVGAGI (reference sequence). Written as DNA, the CDR3 is TGTGCCAGTTCGCGGACCTCTCAAACAGATACGCAGTATTTT. The encoded protein is CASSRTSQTDTQYF.

On this clone: Other DNA sequences of this sample code for an identical CDR3. The chain has TRBV28 and TRBJ2-7, with 10 bases fitting TRBD2. V shed 3 bases, J shed 2 bases, and the junction held 1 base outside the gene matches. Germline V gene lookup returns CDR1 MDHEN and CDR2 SYDVKM. The CDR3 covers 14 residues. The CDR3 here is CASSFLAGAYEQYF. In nucleotides, the CDR3 is TGTGCCAGCAGTTTCCTAGCGGGGGCCTACGAGCAGTACTTC.

The genes are TRBV6-6 and TRBJ2-7; D remains ambiguous. Trimming removed 8 bases from V and 5 bases from J, with 10 bases in between. The CDR3 runs to 11 residues. Germline V lookup: CDR1 MNHNY, CDR2 SVGAGI (reference sequence). The CDR3 sequence: CASSILDEQYF. As DNA, the CDR3 is TGTGCCAGCTCCATTCTCGACGAGCAGTACTTC.

This rearrangement joins TRBV6-1 to TRBJ1-2; 12 bases map to TRBD1. The junction had 5 bases not matched to a gene; V was cut back by 0 bases and J by 6 bases. Germline V lookup: CDR1 MNHNS, CDR2 SASEGT. This CDR3 spans 16 amino acids. As DNA, the CDR3 is TGTGCCAGCAGTGAAGCCGGGACAGGGGGCCTCAATGGCTACACCTTC. Translating gives CASSEAGTGGLNGYTF.

This clone was picked up a small number of times. V usage is TRBV7-9 and J usage is TRBJ1-2; D is unclear. The CDR3 length is 14 residues. Trimming shortened V by 4 bases and J by 6 bases, and 15 bases separated the two germline ends. Germline V gene lookup returns CDR1 SEHNR and CDR2 FQNEAQ (reference sequence). The CDR3, as DNA: TGTGCCAGCAGCTCAGACTGGGAACGGGATGGCTACACCTTC. Its protein product is CASSSDWERDGYTF.

This clone was detected only once. This CDR3 is CASSVGGGETQYF. The DNA for the CDR3 is TGTGCCAGCAGTGTTGGGGGGGGAGAGACCCAGTACTTC. This chain uses TRBV25-1 with TRBJ2-5; 7 bases line up with TRBD2. The V gene end was trimmed by 4 bases and the J gene end by 4 bases; junction bases not matched to a gene: 3. Germline V CDR1 and CDR2: MGHDK, SYGVNS. This CDR3 has 13 residues.